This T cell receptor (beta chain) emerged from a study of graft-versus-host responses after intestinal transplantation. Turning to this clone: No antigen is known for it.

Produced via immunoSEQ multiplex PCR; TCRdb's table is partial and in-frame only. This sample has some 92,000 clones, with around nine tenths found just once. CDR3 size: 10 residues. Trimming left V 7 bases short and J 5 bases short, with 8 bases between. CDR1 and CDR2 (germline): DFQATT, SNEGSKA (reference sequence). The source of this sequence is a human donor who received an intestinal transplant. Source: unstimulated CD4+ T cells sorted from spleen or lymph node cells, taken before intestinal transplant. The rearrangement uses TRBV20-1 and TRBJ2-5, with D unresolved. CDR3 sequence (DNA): TGCAGTGTCTCCGGGGAGACCCAGTACTTC. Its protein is CSVSGETQYF.